This T cell receptor beta chain was identified in a study of shared clonotypes between healthy human individuals. Sequencing was performed with immunoSEQ multiplex PCR; in TCRdb, only in-frame clones are kept and a portion is missing. Among approximately 1,000,000 clones listed, 60% to 85% were seen once. Germline assignment: CDR1 SNHLY and CDR2 FYNNEI. The CDR3 is 16 residues long. V was cut by 7 bases and J by 2 bases, with 18 bases left in between. This clone has just a few counts. This clonotype originated in a man between 18 and 29 years old in good health. Some clones in this sample may be carry-over from other donors' samples. Sequencing was performed on memory CD4+ T cells from PBMCs. The subset denotes: CD45RA-negative fraction. The V gene is TRBV2, the J gene TRBJ1-5, with D uncertain. CDR3 sequence: CASTRATSRGNQPQHF. CDR3 nucleotides: TGTGCCAGCACCCGGGCCACTTCTCGTGGCAATCAGCCCCAGCATTTT.